This T cell receptor beta chain was retrieved from a study of Graves' ophthalmopathy and Graves' hyperthyroidism. This clonotype was seen more than once but under ten times. RNA transcripts served as template for amplifying TCR beta CDR3 sequences. The authors performed first-round RT-PCR with HTBI primers and then a second-round multiplex PCR. TCRdb reprocessed the multiplex PCR reads with MiXCR, giving one entry per CDR3 protein. The top ten hold 2.5% to 3.5% of the sample, which has hundreds of thousands of distinct CDR3 sequences, 20% to 25% seen once. The germline CDR1 and CDR2 sequences are SGHAT and FQNNGV. Trimming took 4 bases from V and 4 from J, leaving 16 bases between them. There are 15 residues in the CDR3. Other autoimmune diseases, uncontrolled infections, pregnancy or lactation ruled patients out of participation. PBMCs came from about 10 ml of fresh peripheral blood.

The source material was peripheral blood. This TCR was recovered from a woman between 18 and 30 years old with stable Graves' hyperthyroidism. The rearrangement links TRBV11-2 to TRBJ1-2, with D perhaps TRBD1 (6 bases). CDR3 residues: CASSSHRTAPYGYTF. Written as DNA, the CDR3 is TGTGCCAGCAGCTCCCACCGGACAGCGCCCTATGGCTACACCTTC.